The 9 T cell receptor beta chains below were found in one sample sequenced in a study of shared clonotypes between healthy human individuals. Generated by immunoSEQ multiplex PCR, the TCRdb table keeps only in-frame clones and is missing some. The sample lists around 2.1 million clones, about 92% seen once, with 1.5% to 2% in the top ten. As defined, naive CD8 cells were CD45RO-negative and positively selected for CCR7, with terminally differentiated effector memory CD45RA+ cells excluded. Sequencing was carried out using naive CD8+ T cells from PBMCs. The receptors come from a man younger than 35 in good health. Some clones in this sample may be carry-over from other donors' samples.

The V and J genes are TRBV4-3 and TRBJ2-4, with a tentative D call TRBD1 (6 bases). V shed 1 base and J shed 8 bases, with 12 bases lying between them. This CDR3 has 14 amino acids. The V gene's germline CDR1 is LGHNA and CDR2 YSLEER. The CDR3 spells CASSQANRADIQYF. DNA of the CDR3: TGCGCCAGCAGCCAAGCCAACAGGGCGGACATTCAGTACTTC.

The J gene is TRBJ2-7, the V gene TRBV27; tentative D call: TRBD1 (6 bases). The germline CDR1 and CDR2 sequences are MNHEY and SMNVEV (reference sequence). The CDR3 sequence is 15 residues long. The ends were cut back, 2 bases at V and 4 bases at J, with 15 bases in the middle. The CDR3 DNA is TGTGCCAGCAGTTTAAGGGGGACCTCCCTGTACGAGCAGTACTTC. Translation: CASSLRGTSLYEQYF.

The V call is TRBV27, the J call TRBJ2-1, with 7 bases lining up with TRBD2. Germline V CDR1 and CDR2: MNHEY, SMNVEV (reference sequence). This CDR3 comprises 15 residues. Germline trimming cut 4 bases from V and 4 bases from J; bases unmatched to any gene: 7. CDR3 amino acids: CASSWGGGEYNEQFF. The DNA of the CDR3 is TGTGCCAGCAGTTGGGGTGGGGGGGAATACAATGAGCAGTTCTTC.

This chain uses TRBV27 with TRBJ1-2, with D perhaps TRBD1 (6 bases). Germline V lookup: CDR1 MNHEY, CDR2 SMNVEV (reference sequence). The CDR3 covers 16 residues. Deletions cut 4 bases from V and 7 bases from J, with 22 bases between. CDR3 bases: TGTGCCAGCAGTTCCCGGAACAGGGCATTGCCCTTTGGCTACACCTTC. It encodes CASSSRNRALPFGYTF.

The chain uses TRBV7-9 and TRBJ2-4; the D is unclear. This CDR3 contains 11 residues. V lost 5 bases and J lost 13, with 12 bases in between. The germline CDR1 and CDR2 sequences are SEHNR and FQNEAQ (reference sequence). The CDR3 sequence is CASSPGPVQYF. The CDR3 nucleotides read TGTGCCAGCAGCCCCGGACCTGTCCAGTACTTC.

The chain recombines TRBV15 with TRBJ1-3, with D unresolved. This CDR3 contains 13 residues. The ends were cut back, 0 bases at V and 4 bases at J, with 4 bases in the middle. Germline lookup yields CDR1 LNHNV and CDR2 YYDKDF (reference sequence). The CDR3: CATSREEGNTIYF. The CDR3 coding sequence is TGTGCCACCAGCAGAGAAGAGGGAAACACCATATATTTT. Drawing the rest from reference TRBV15 and TRBJ1-3, the complete variable domain is DAMVIQNPRYQVTQFGKPVTLSCSQTLNHNVMYWYQQKSSQAPKLLFHYYDKDFNNEADTPDNFQSRRPNTSFCFLDIRSPGLGDTAMYLCATSREEGNTIYFGEGSWLTVV.

The chain combines TRBV25-1 with TRBJ2-3; D tentatively fits TRBD1 or TRBD2 (5 bases each). The V gene's germline CDR1 is MGHDK and CDR2 SYGVNS. Deletions cut 2 bases from V and 1 base from J, with 13 bases between. The CDR3 sequence is 16 residues long. CDR3 in amino acids: CASSEGTHGRTDTQYF. The DNA of the CDR3 is TGTGCCAGCAGTGAAGGGACCCATGGGCGCACAGATACGCAGTATTTT.

The chain recombines TRBV27 with TRBJ2-1, with 12 bases fitting TRBD1. Germline V gene sequence: CDR1 MNHEY, CDR2 SMNVEV (reference sequence). This CDR3 has 16 amino acids. V gave up 4 bases and J gave up 4 bases; unmatched junction bases: 5. CDR3 loop: CASSSSGQGAYNEQFF. The CDR3 DNA reads TGTGCCAGCAGTTCCTCGGGACAGGGGGCTTACAATGAGCAGTTCTTC.

Of note for this clone: This same CDR3 is encoded by further DNA sequences in the sample. The rearrangement links TRBV4-3 to TRBJ2-7; 12 bases match TRBD2. The germline CDR1 and CDR2 sequences are LGHNA and YSLEER. V dropped 3 bases and J dropped 0; count of bases not matched to a gene: 3. The CDR3 sequence is 16 residues long. This CDR3 reads CASSQATSGSSYEQYF. The CDR3 bases are TGCGCCAGCAGCCAGGCGACTAGCGGGAGCTCCTACGAGCAGTACTTC.